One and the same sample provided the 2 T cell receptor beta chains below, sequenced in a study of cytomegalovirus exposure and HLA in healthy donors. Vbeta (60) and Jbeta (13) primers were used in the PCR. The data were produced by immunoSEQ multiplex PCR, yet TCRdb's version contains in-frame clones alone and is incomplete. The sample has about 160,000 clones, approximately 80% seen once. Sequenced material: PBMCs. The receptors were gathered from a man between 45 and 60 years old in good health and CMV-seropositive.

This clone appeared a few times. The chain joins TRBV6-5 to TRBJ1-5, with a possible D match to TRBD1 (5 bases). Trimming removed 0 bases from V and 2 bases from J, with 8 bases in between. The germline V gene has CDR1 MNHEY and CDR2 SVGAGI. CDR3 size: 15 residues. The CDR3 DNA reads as TGTGCCAGCAGTTACTCAGGGGTGCGCAATCAGCCCCAGCATTTT. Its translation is CASSYSGVRNQPQHF.

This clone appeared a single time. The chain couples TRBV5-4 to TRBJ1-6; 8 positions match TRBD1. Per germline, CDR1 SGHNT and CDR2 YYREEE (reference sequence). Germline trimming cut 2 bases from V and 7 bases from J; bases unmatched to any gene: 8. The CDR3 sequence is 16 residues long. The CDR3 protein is CASSLSLGQANSPLHF. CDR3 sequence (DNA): TGTGCCAGCAGCTTAAGTTTGGGACAGGCGAATTCACCCCTCCACTTT.